The rows below give T cell receptor beta chains drawn from one sample of a study of cytomegalovirus exposure and HLA in healthy donors. Clones were sequenced by immunoSEQ multiplex PCR, and TCRdb holds only the in-frame ones, with some missing. The table shows fewer than 100,000 clones, with around three quarters occurring only once. Material: PBMCs. These receptors were collected from a man in his fifties or sixties in good health and CMV-seropositive. Each CDR3 is given with its conserved first and last residue. D genes are given only for firm matches. A row's size may be missing; if present it is once, few, many or a size class.

>-|17|TRBJ2-1|TRBV25-1|-
CASSESLLVPEVNEQFF
TGTGCCAGCAGTGAATCCCTCCTCGTTCCGGAGGTGAATGAGCAGTTCTTC
>-|16|TRBJ2-2|TRBV5-4|TRBD2
CASSLLAGANTGELFF
TGTGCCAGCAGCCTACTAGCGGGGGCGAACACCGGGGAGCTGTTTTTT
>few|15|TRBJ2-7|TRBV6-8|TRBD2
CASRPKRAGGHEQYF
TGTGCCAGCAGGCCTAAACGGGCGGGGGGCCACGAGCAGTACTTC
>-|15|TRBJ1-5|TRBV28|TRBD1
CASSSLTGSAQPQHF
TGTGCCAGCAGTTCGTTGACAGGGTCAGCTCAGCCCCAGCATTTT
>-|17|TRBJ1-6|TRBV30|TRBD1
CAWRDHRGANQVRPLHF
TGTGCCTGGAGAGACCACAGGGGCGCAAACCAAGTTAGGCCCCTCCACTTT
>-|15|TRBJ1-1|TRBV14|-
CASSQEMGPNTEAFF
TGTGCCAGCAGCCAAGAAATGGGCCCGAACACTGAAGCTTTCTTT
>once|16|TRBJ1-5|TRBV6-1|TRBD1
CASSGRQGAFNQPQHF
TGTGCCAGCAGTGGTAGACAGGGGGCTTTCAATCAGCCCCAGCATTTT
>-|11|TRBJ1-1|TRBV30|-
CAWRGGAEAFF
TGTGCCTGGCGTGGGGGGGCTGAAGCTTTCTTT
>few|14|TRBJ2-5|TRBV5-4|TRBD2
CASRGAGEKETQYF
TGTGCCAGCAGAGGGGCGGGGGAAAAAGAGACCCAGTACTTC
>few|12|TRBJ1-6|TRBV14|-
CASSRNNSPLHF
TGTGCCAGCAGCCGTAATAATTCACCCCTCCACTTT
>-|19|TRBJ2-3|TRBV7-8|TRBD2
CASSPRLAGAKGSTDTQYF
TGTGCCAGCAGCCCCCGACTAGCGGGGGCCAAAGGAAGCACAGATACGCAGTATTTT
>-|17|TRBJ2-1|TRBV5-1|TRBD2
CASSFLAGGFSYNEQFF
TGCGCCAGCAGCTTTCTAGCGGGGGGCTTTTCTTACAATGAGCAGTTCTTC
>once|14|TRBJ2-3|TRBV7-3|-
CASSPSRSTDTQYF
TGTGCCAGCAGCCCCTCCCGGAGCACAGATACGCAGTATTTT
>-|13|TRBJ1-3|TRBV11-2|-
CASSLSLGNTIYF
TGTGCCAGCAGCTTATCTCTGGGAAACACCATATATTTT
>-|12|TRBJ2-3|TRBV5-1|-
CASSGAVDTQYF
TGCGCCAGCAGCGGAGCGGTAGATACGCAGTATTTT
>once|16|TRBJ2-5|TRBV9|-
CASSVGGGRRGETQYF
TGTGCCAGCAGCGTAGGGGGGGGCCGGCGGGGAGAGACCCAGTACTTC
>-|13|TRBJ1-1|TRBV30|-
CAWRTEMNTEAFF
TGTGCCTGGAGGACAGAGATGAACACTGAAGCTTTCTTT
>-|15|TRBJ1-2|TRBV9|-
CASSVDSETNYGYTF
TGTGCCAGCAGCGTTGACAGCGAAACTAACTATGGCTACACCTTC
>once|17|TRBJ1-6|TRBV19|-
CASAPDLNRPYNSPLHF
TGTGCCAGTGCCCCGGACCTTAACAGGCCCTATAATTCACCCCTCCACTTT
>-|13|TRBJ2-7|TRBV5-6|-
CASSPGADYEQYF
TGTGCCAGCAGCCCCGGCGCGGATTACGAGCAGTACTTC
>-|16|TRBJ2-3|TRBV5-4|-
CASSLRQNRFTDTQYF
TGTGCCAGCAGCTTGAGACAGAACCGATTCACAGATACGCAGTATTTT
>-|15|TRBJ2-1|TRBV9|-
CASSVEGLTYNEQFF
TGTGCCAGCAGCGTAGAGGGACTCACTTACAATGAGCAGTTCTTC
>few|16|TRBJ1-1|TRBV7-6|TRBD1
CASSLVGGQGNTEAFF
TGTGCCAGCAGCTTAGTAGGGGGACAGGGAAACACTGAAGCTTTCTTT
>-|15|TRBJ2-7|TRBV18|-
CASSPQDTLFYEQYF
TGTGCCAGCTCACCTCAAGACACATTATTCTACGAGCAGTACTTC
>-|14|TRBJ2-7|TRBV6-6|-
CASSYVTGSYEQYF
TGTGCCAGCAGTTACGTGACAGGAAGTTACGAGCAGTACTTC
>-|11|TRBJ1-1|TRBV9|-
CASISGRGAFF
TGTGCCAGCATCTCAGGGCGGGGGGCTTTCTTT